The sequence of this TCR beta chain was determined in a study of radiation and T cells in renal cell carcinoma. Time point noted: blood 2 weeks post-SBRT. Described treatment: 15 Gy SBRT to primary tumor, nephrectomy 4 weeks later. V lost 7 bases to trimming and J lost 6 bases; unmatched junction nucleotides: 7. Germline values: CDR1 MNHNS, CDR2 SASEGT. The CDR3 length is 14 residues. TCRdb's copy holds only in-frame clones and misses some; the assay was immunoSEQ multiplex PCR. The data show 45,000 to 55,000 clones, 80% seen once. The clonotype comes from a woman in her 70s with renal cell carcinoma. The J gene is TRBJ2-3, the V gene TRBV6-1; 10 nucleotides match TRBD2. The sequenced sample was blood, obtained from a patient whose treatment included radiotherapy and nephrectomy. The DNA of the CDR3 is TGTGCCAGCAACCCAGCGGGAGGGAAGGATACGCAGTATTTT. Its protein product is CASNPAGGKDTQYF.